The T cell receptor (beta chain) under discussion was sequenced for a study of early T cells in non-severe SARS-CoV-2 infection. Across the whole study: Unpaired chains resulted from sequencing bulk RNA of unsorted whole blood.

This clonotype appeared many times. Each CDR3 protein gets one entry after TCRdb re-called the 5' RACE reads with MiXCR. The table records about 35,000 distinct CDR3 sequences, around 4.3% of them present only once. The germline gives CDR1 DFQATT, CDR2 SNEGSKA (reference sequence). CDR3 size: 16 residues. The junction had 9 bases not matched to a gene; V was cut back by 0 bases and J by 3 bases. Material for sequencing was whole blood. This receptor was taken from an adult who was a healthcare worker with PCR-confirmed SARS-CoV-2 infection or an uninfected control (not recorded which). This rearrangement joins TRBV20-1 to TRBJ2-7; 9 bases align to TRBD2. CDR3 DNA sequence: TGCAGTGCTAGAGAGGGGCCGGGACTAGCAAACTACGAGCAGTACTTC. Translating gives CSAREGPGLANYEQYF.